The next 8 T cell receptor beta chains were all read from a single sample in a study of cytomegalovirus exposure and HLA in healthy donors. Primers for the PCR totalled 60 Vbeta and 13 Jbeta. The table came from immunoSEQ multiplex PCR; TCRdb's copy has only in-frame clones and leaves some out. Of roughly 120,000 clones listed, less than 20% are singletons. The sample was PBMCs. The receptors come from a woman aged 18 to 35 in good health and CMV-seronegative.

This clone was detected a few times. The chain joins TRBV28 to TRBJ2-7, with D hard to call. Germline loops: CDR1 MDHEN, CDR2 SYDVKM. Trimming removed 3 bases at V and 3 bases at J, with 9 bases between. There are 13 residues in the CDR3. The CDR3 loop reads CASSFAIFYEQYF. In nucleotides, the CDR3 is TGTGCCAGCAGTTTTGCTATTTTCTACGAGCAGTACTTC.

This sequence joins TRBV21-1 and TRBJ1-5; the DNA was not compared with TRBD1, the D call given in the table. TRBV21-1 is labeled a pseudogene. CDR3 length: 14 amino acids. CDR3 in DNA: TGTGCCAGCATCACAGGGGTTAGCAATCAGCCCCAGCATTTT. This codes for CASITGVSNQPQHF.

This clone was observed a few times. This chain links TRBV30 with TRBJ1-1; 7 nucleotides match TRBD1. J was trimmed by 3 bases and V by 3 bases; bases with no gene match: 10. The CDR3 contains 15 residues. Germline V gene sequence: CDR1 GTSNPN, CDR2 SVGIG (reference sequence). The CDR3 is CAWSSLGQQHTEAFF. The CDR3 region has the DNA TGTGCCTGGAGCTCCCTGGGACAGCAACACACTGAAGCTTTCTTT.

This clone was seen only a few times. The J gene is TRBJ2-1, the V gene TRBV19; D possibly corresponds to TRBD1 (6 bases). The CDR3 consists of 13 residues. Germline values: CDR1 LNHDA, CDR2 SQIVND (reference sequence). V lost 4 bases to trimming and J lost 8 bases, with 12 bases between them. The CDR3 loop reads CASSTQGSHEQFF. The CDR3 nucleotides read TGTGCCAGTAGTACCCAGGGGTCCCATGAGCAGTTCTTC.

This clone was seen a few times. V and J are TRBV6-5 and TRBJ2-5; D might be TRBD1 (6 bases). The end of the DNA is better explained by TRBJ2-7, so the J call may be wrong. Looked up from germline, CDR1 is MNHEY and CDR2 is SVGAGI. CDR3 length: 13 residues. CDR3 loop: CASRRTASYEQYF. CDR3 bases: TGTGCCAGCAGGCGGACAGCTTCCTACGAGCAGTACTTC.

This clone was found a few times. This sequence joins TRBV7-8 and TRBJ1-5; possible D gene TRBD1, 6 bases. Trimming stripped 2 bases from V and 2 bases from J, with 7 bases between. CDR3 length: 14 residues. Germline loops: CDR1 SGHVS, CDR2 FQNEAQ. CDR3: CASSLYRGNQPQHF. In nucleotides, the CDR3 is TGTGCCAGCAGCTTATACAGGGGCAATCAGCCCCAGCATTTT.

This clone came up many times. The CDR3 sequence: CASSSDRAPYEQYF. The CDR3 nucleotides read TGTGCCAGCAGTTCGGACAGGGCCCCCTACGAGCAGTACTTC. This sequence joins TRBV16 and TRBJ2-7; 8 bases agree with TRBD1. Germline V gives CDR1 KGHSY, CDR2 FQNENV. The J segment lost 2 bases and the V segment lost 6 bases, leaving 6 bases of the junction unmatched. The CDR3 is 14 amino acids.

This clone was counted between two and nine times. CDR3 sequence (DNA): TGTGCCAGCAGCAACACCGGGACAGGTTTACGAGAGACCCAGTACTTC. This encodes CASSNTGTGLRETQYF. The gene calls are TRBV9 and TRBJ2-5, with 8 bases identical to TRBD1. This CDR3 contains 16 residues. Germline values: CDR1 SGDLS, CDR2 YYNGEE. The V and J ends lost 4 bases and 4 bases, in that order; junction bases with no gene match: 12.